This TCR beta chain was recorded in a study of blood T cell repertoires in COVID-19. Data came from immunoSEQ multiplex PCR; TCRdb stores just in-frame clones and leaves some out. The profile covers approximately 60,000 clones, with approximately 80% appearing a single time and 14% to 15% taken by the ten largest. The CDR3 runs 17 residues. Germline assignment: CDR1 MNHEY and CDR2 SMNVEV (reference sequence). With V trimmed by 6 bases and J by 3 bases, 10 bases remained unmatched. This receptor was taken from an elderly man with acute or convalescent COVID-19. The sample comprised peripheral blood. The chain uses TRBV27 and TRBJ2-2; 10 positions agree with TRBD2. The CDR3 reads CASSGKRLAGYTGELFF. The CDR3 DNA follows: TGTGCCAGCAGCGGGAAACGACTAGCGGGCTACACCGGGGAGCTGTTTTTT.